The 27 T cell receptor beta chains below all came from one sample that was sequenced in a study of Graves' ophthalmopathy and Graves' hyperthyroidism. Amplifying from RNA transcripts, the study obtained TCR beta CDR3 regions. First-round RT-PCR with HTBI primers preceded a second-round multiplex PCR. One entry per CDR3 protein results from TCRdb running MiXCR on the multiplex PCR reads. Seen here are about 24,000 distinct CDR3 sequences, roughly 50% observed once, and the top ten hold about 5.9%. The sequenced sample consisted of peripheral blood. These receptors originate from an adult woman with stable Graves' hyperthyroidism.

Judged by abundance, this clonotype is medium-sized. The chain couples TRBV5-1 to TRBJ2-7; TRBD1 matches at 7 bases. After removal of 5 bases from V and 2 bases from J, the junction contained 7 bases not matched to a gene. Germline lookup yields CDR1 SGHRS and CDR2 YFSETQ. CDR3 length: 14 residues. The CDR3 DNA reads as TGCGCCAGCAGTTTTGGACAGGCTACCTACGAGCAGTACTTC. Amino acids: CASSFGQATYEQYF. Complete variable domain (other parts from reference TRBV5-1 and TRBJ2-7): KAGVTQTPRYLIKTRGQQVTLSCSPISGHRSVSWYQQTPGQGLQFLFEYFSETQRNKGNFPGRFSGRQFSNSRSEMNVSTLELGDSALYLCASSFGQATYEQYFGPGTRLTVT.

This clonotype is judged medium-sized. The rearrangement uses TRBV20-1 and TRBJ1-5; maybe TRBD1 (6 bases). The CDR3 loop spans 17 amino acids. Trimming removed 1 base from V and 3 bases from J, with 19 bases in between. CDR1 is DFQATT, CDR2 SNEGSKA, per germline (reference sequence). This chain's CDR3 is CSARGKTPGQINQPQHF. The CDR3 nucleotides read TGCAGTGCTAGAGGCAAGACTCCCGGACAGATCAATCAGCCCCAGCATTTT.

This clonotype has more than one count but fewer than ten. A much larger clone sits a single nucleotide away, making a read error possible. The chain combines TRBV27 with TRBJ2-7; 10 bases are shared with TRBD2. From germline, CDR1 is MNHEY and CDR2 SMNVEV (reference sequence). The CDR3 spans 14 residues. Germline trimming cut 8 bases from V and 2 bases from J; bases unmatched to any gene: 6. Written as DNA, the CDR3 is TGTGCCAGCGGGGGACTAGCGAGCGCCTACGAGCAGTACTTC. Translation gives CASGGLASAYEQYF.

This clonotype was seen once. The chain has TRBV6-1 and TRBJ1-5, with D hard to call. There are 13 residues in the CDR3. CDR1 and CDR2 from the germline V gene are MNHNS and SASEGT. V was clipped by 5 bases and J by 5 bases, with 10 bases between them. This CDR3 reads CASSQTEYQPQHF. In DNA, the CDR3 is TGTGCCAGCAGTCAAACGGAGTATCAGCCCCAGCATTTT.

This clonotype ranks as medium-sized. CDR3 protein: CATSDSGGANYGYTF. The CDR3 coding sequence is TGTGCCACCAGTGACTCCGGCGGTGCTAACTATGGCTACACCTTC. The chain recombines TRBV24-1 with TRBJ1-2; D not certain. Germline V CDR1 and CDR2: KGHDR, SFDVKD. The germline V and J ends were trimmed by 4 bases and 0 bases, with 11 bases remaining between them. This CDR3 has 15 amino acids.

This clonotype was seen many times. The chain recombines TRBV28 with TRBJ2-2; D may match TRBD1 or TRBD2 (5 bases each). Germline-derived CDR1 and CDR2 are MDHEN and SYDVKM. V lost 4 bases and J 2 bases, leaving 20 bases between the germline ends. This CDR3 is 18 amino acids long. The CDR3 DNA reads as TGTGCCAGCAGTTCATGGGGGATCTTGGACGGTAACACCGGGGAGCTGTTTTTT. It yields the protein CASSSWGILDGNTGELFF.

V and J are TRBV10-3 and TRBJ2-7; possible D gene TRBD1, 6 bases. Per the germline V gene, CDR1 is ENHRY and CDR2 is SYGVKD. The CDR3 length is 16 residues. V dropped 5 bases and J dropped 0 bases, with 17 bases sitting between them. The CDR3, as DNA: TGTGCCATCAGTTACGGGACACCTCCGTGCTCCTACGAGCAGTACTTC. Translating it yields CAISYGTPPCSYEQYF.

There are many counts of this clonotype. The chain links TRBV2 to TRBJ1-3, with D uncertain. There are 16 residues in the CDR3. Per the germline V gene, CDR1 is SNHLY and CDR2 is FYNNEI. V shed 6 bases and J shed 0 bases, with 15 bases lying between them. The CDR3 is CASRNPGFSSGNTIYF. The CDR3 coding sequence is TGTGCCAGCAGAAACCCAGGATTCTCCTCTGGAAACACCATATATTTT.

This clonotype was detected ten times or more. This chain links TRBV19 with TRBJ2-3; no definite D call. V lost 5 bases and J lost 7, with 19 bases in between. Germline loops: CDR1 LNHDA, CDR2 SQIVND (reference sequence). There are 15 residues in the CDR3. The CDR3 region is CASSLKTPDGNTQYF. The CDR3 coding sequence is TGTGCCAGTAGTTTAAAGACCCCGGACGGAAATACGCAGTATTTT.

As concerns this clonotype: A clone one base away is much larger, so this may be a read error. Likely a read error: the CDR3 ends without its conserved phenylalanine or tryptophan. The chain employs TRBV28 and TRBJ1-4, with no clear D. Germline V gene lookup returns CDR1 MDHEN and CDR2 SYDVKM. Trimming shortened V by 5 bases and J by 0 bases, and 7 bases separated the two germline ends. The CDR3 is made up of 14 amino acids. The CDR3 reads CASSPVSTNEKLFL. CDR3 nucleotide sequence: TGTGCCAGCAGTCCTGTATCAACTAATGAAAAACTGTTTCTT.

DNA of the CDR3: TGTGCCACCAGTGGGTCGGGACAGGGCAATCAGCCCCAGCATTTT. Amino acid sequence: CATSGSGQGNQPQHF. The chain uses TRBV24-1 and TRBJ1-5, with 8 bases lining up with TRBD1. The J segment lost 2 bases and the V segment lost 5 bases, leaving 4 bases of the junction unmatched. The CDR3 consists of 15 residues. Germline CDR1 is KGHDR and CDR2 is SFDVKD.

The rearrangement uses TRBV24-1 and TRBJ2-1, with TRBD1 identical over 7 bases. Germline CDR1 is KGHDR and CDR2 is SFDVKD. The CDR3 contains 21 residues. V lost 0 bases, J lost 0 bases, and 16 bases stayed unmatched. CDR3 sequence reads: CATSDLVARGKWDASYNEQFF. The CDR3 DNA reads TGTGCCACCAGTGATTTGGTAGCCAGGGGGAAGTGGGATGCCTCCTACAATGAGCAGTTCTTC.

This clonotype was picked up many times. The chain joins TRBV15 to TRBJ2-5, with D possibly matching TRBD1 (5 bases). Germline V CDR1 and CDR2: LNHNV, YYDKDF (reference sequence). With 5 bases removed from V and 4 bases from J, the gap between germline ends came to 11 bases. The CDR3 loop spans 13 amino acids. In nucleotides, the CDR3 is TGTGCCACCAGCCGCAGGGCGGTAGAGACCCAGTACTTC. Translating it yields CATSRRAVETQYF.

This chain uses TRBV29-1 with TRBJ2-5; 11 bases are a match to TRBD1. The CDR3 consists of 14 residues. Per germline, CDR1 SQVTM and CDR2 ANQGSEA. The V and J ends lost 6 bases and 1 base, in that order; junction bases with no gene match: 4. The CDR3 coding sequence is TGCAGCGTGGGGACAGGGGGTTCCCAAGAGACCCAGTACTTC. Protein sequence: CSVGTGGSQETQYF.

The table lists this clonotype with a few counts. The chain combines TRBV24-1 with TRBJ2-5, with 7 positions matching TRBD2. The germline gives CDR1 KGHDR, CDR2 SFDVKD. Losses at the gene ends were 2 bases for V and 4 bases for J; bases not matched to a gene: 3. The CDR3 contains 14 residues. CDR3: CATSDSLAGETQYF. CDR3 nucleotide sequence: TGTGCCACCAGTGATTCTTTAGCGGGAGAGACCCAGTACTTC.

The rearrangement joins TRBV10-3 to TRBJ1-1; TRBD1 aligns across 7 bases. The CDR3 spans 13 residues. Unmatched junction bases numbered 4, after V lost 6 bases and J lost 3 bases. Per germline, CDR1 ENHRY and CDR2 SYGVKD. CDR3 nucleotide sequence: TGTGCCATCAGCAGGGGGATTGACACTGAAGCTTTCTTT. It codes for CAISRGIDTEAFF.

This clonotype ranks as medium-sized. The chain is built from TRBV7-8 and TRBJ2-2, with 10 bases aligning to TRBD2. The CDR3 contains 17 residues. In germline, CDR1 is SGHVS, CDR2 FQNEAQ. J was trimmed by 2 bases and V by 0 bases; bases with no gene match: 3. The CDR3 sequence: CASSLARLAGNTGELFF. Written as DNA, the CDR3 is TGTGCCAGCAGCTTAGCGCGACTAGCGGGTAACACCGGGGAGCTGTTTTTT.

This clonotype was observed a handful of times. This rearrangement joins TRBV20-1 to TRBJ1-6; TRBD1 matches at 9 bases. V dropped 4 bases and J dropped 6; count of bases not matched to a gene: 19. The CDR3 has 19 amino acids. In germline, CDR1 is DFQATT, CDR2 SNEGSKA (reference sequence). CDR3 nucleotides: TGCAGTGCTACCCTTCGTAGGACAGGGGAGGTAACGCGTAATTCACCCCTCCACTTT. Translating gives CSATLRRTGEVTRNSPLHF.

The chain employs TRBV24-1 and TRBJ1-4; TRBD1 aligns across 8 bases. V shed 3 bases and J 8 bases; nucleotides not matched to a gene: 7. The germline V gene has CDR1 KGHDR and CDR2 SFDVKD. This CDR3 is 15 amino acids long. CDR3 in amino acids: CATSDQGALFEKLFF. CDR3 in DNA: TGTGCCACCAGTGATCAGGGGGCATTGTTCGAAAAACTGTTTTTT.

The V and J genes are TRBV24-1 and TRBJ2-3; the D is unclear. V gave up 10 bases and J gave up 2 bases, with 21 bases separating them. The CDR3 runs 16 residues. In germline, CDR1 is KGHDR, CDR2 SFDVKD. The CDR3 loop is CATLWCGGIHTDTQYF. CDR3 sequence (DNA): TGTGCCACATTGTGGTGTGGCGGTATACACACAGATACGCAGTATTTT.

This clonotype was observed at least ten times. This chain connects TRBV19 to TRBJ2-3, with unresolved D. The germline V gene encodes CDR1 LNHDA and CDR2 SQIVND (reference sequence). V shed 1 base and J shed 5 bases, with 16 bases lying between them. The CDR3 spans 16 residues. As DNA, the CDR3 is TGTGCCAGTAGTATAGTAGGGCTCCTGGTCGGAGATACGCAGTATTTT. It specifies CASSIVGLLVGDTQYF.

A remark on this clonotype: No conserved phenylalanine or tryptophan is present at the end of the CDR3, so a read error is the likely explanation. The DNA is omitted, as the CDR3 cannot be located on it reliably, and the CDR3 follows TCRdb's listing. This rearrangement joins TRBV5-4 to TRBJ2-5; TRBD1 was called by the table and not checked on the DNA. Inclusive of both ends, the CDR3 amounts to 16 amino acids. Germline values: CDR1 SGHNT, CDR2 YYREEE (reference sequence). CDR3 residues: CASTNGDSLWGYTFGS.

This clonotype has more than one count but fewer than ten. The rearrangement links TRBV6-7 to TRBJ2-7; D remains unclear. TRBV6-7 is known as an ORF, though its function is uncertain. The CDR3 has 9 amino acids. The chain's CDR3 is CASSYSELV. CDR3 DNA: TGTGCCAGCAGTTACTCCGAACTCGTC.

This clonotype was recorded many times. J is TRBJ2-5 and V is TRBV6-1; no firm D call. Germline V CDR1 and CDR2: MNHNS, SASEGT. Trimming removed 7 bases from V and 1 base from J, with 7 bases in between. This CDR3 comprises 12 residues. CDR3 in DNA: TGTGCCAGCACACGTACCCAAGAGACCCAGTACTTC. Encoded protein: CASTRTQETQYF.

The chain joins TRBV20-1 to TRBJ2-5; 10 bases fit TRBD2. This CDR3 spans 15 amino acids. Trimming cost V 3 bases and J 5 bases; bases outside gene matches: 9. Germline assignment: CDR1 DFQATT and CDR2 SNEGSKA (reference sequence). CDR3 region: CSASFSGRAEETQYF. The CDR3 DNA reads TGCAGTGCTAGCTTCAGCGGGAGGGCCGAGGAGACCCAGTACTTC.

DNA of the CDR3: TGCAGTGCTAGGAGAAGGACAGGGGGCCATGAGCAGTTCTTC. It specifies CSARRRTGGHEQFF. The chain joins TRBV20-1 to TRBJ2-1; 11 bases line up with TRBD1. V gave up 3 bases and J gave up 8 bases; unmatched junction bases: 6. Germline values: CDR1 DFQATT, CDR2 SNEGSKA (reference sequence). This CDR3 is 14 amino acids long.

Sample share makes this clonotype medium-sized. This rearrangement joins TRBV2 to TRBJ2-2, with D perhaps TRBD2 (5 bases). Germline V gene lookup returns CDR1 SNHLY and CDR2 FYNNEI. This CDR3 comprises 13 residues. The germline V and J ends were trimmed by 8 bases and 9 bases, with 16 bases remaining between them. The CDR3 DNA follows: TGTGCCAGCTGGGGAGAACAGCACCGGGAGCTGTTTTTT. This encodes CASWGEQHRELFF.